Presented here are 28 T cell receptor beta chains from one specimen sequenced in a study of shared clonotypes between healthy human individuals. Naive CD8 cells comprised CD45RO-negative, CCR7-positively selected cells, excluding terminally differentiated effector memory CD45RA+ cells. Only in-frame clones appear in the TCRdb table, and some are missing; sequencing was by immunoSEQ multiplex PCR. The table includes around 2,000,000 clones, 90% to 95% detected once. Sequencing used naive CD8+ T cells from PBMCs. All receptors derive from a man aged 18 to 35 in good health. Some clones in this sample may be carry-over from other donors' samples.

The rearrangement links TRBV9 to TRBJ2-7, with D perhaps assigned TRBD1 or TRBD2 (5 bases each). The CDR3 has 13 amino acids. The V end was cut by 4 bases, the J end by 7 bases, with 15 bases between. In germline, CDR1 is SGDLS, CDR2 YYNGEE. The CDR3 nucleotides read TGTGCCAGCAGCTCGGGACGTCCAGGGGAGCAGTACTTC. Its protein is CASSSGRPGEQYF.

The genes are TRBV19 and TRBJ2-3; 8 bases are shared with TRBD2. CDR1 and CDR2 from the germline V gene are LNHDA and SQIVND (reference sequence). The junction had 4 bases not matched to a gene; V was cut back by 1 base and J by 1 base. The length of the CDR3 is 16 residues. The CDR3 region is CASSIGLAGRTDTQYF. For the CDR3, the DNA is TGTGCCAGTAGTATAGGATTAGCGGGACGCACAGATACGCAGTATTTT.

This clone was detected only a few times. This sequence joins TRBV27 and TRBJ1-2; a possible D gene is TRBD1 (6 bases). The CDR3 totals 14 residues. Deletions cut 5 bases from V and 4 bases from J, with 14 bases between. The V gene's germline CDR1 is MNHEY and CDR2 SMNVEV (reference sequence). The CDR3 DNA follows: TGTGCCAGCAGTCCTGTAGACAGGATCTATGGCTACACCTTC. Translation gives CASSPVDRIYGYTF.

The genes are TRBV6-5 and TRBJ2-1, with 8 bases lining up with TRBD2. Germline lookup yields CDR1 MNHEY and CDR2 SVGAGI. Trimming cost V 5 bases and J 8 bases; bases outside gene matches: 11. There are 15 residues in the CDR3. The CDR3 sequence is CASSPEAGDVYEQFF. The CDR3 coding sequence is TGTGCCAGCAGTCCCGAAGCGGGAGATGTATATGAGCAGTTCTTC.

The V and J genes are TRBV6-5 and TRBJ2-7; 7 positions match TRBD1. This CDR3 spans 14 amino acids. Germline-derived CDR1 and CDR2 are MNHEY and SVGAGI. The trim removed 7 bases at V and 0 bases at J, leaving 6 bases unmatched. CDR3: CASTSDRSSYEQYF. DNA of the CDR3: TGTGCCAGCACCTCGGACAGGAGCTCCTACGAGCAGTACTTC.

The rearrangement joins TRBV19 to TRBJ2-3; D gene ambiguous. CDR3 length: 15 amino acids. Germline CDR1 LNHDA, CDR2 SQIVND (reference sequence). V was pared by 5 bases and J by 0 bases, with 12 bases between. The CDR3 sequence is CASSPLGASTDTQYF. DNA for the CDR3: TGTGCCAGTAGTCCCCTAGGAGCTAGCACAGATACGCAGTATTTT.

The rearrangement uses TRBV9 and TRBJ2-1; D might be TRBD1 or TRBD2, each matching 5 bases. Germline lookup yields CDR1 SGDLS and CDR2 YYNGEE. CDR3 length: 16 amino acids. V lost 3 bases, J lost 0 bases, and 13 bases lay in between. The CDR3 sequence: CASSGRDASSYNEQFF. The CDR3, as DNA: TGTGCCAGCAGCGGCCGGGACGCAAGCTCCTACAATGAGCAGTTCTTC.

This clone has only a few counts. The genes are TRBV16 and TRBJ1-4; D possibly corresponds to TRBD1 (6 bases). The CDR3 is 13 residues long. V dropped 4 bases and J dropped 7 bases, with 10 bases sitting between them. From germline, CDR1 is KGHSY and CDR2 FQNENV. Here the CDR3 reads CASSRQGSEKLFF. The CDR3 nucleotides read TGTGCCAGCAGCCGGCAGGGGAGTGAAAAACTGTTTTTT.

This clone has a single count. The chain combines TRBV9 with TRBJ2-1, with 12 positions matching TRBD2. The germline gives CDR1 SGDLS, CDR2 YYNGEE. V trimming: 1 base; J trimming: 5 bases; junction bases outside the gene matches: 10. The CDR3 is 18 amino acids. The DNA of the CDR3 is TGTGCCAGCAGCGTATCCACTAGCGGGAGGTTTCAAGACAATGAGCAGTTCTTC. It codes for CASSVSTSGRFQDNEQFF.

The rearrangement links TRBV7-2 to TRBJ2-2, with D maybe TRBD1 (6 bases). Germline loops: CDR1 SGHTA, CDR2 FQGNSA. This CDR3 spans 15 amino acids. The V and J ends lost 4 bases and 5 bases respectively, with 14 bases between them. DNA of the CDR3: TGTGCCAGCAGCTACTTGAAAGGGGGAACCGGGGAGCTGTTTTTT. It codes for CASSYLKGGTGELFF.

V usage is TRBV28 and J usage is TRBJ2-7, with D perhaps TRBD1 (5 bases). Germline V CDR1 and CDR2: MDHEN, SYDVKM. The V gene lost 7 bases and the J gene lost 3 bases, with 16 bases spanning the gap. This CDR3 has 14 residues. CDR3 DNA: TGTGCCAGCACTCCTTTGTTGCAGGGCTACGAGCAGTACTTC. Translating it yields CASTPLLQGYEQYF.

The chain couples TRBV2 to TRBJ2-1; D gene unclear. CDR3 length: 15 residues. Between the trimmed V and J ends, which lost 3 bases and 2 bases, there was a span of 11 bases. Germline values: CDR1 SNHLY, CDR2 FYNNEI. CDR3 loop: CASSDRPNPYNEQFF. The CDR3 DNA follows: TGTGCCAGCAGTGACCGACCAAACCCCTACAATGAGCAGTTCTTC.

A single count supports this clone. The chain combines TRBV4-1 with TRBJ1-2, with unresolved D. The germline V gene has CDR1 MGHRA and CDR2 YSYEKL. The CDR3 totals 14 residues. The V end was cut by 3 bases, the J end by 4 bases, with 12 bases between. As DNA, the CDR3 is TGCGCCAGCAGCCAGGCAGGATTGTCCTATGGCTACACCTTC. It codes for CASSQAGLSYGYTF.

The chain has TRBV27 and TRBJ2-7, with 10 bases fitting TRBD2. V dropped 8 bases and J dropped 0; count of bases not matched to a gene: 13. The CDR3 sequence is 17 residues long. CDR1 MNHEY and CDR2 SMNVEV come from the germline V gene (reference sequence). The CDR3 sequence is CASVGPQTSGFSYEQYF. The CDR3 DNA reads TGTGCCAGCGTAGGGCCCCAGACTAGCGGGTTCTCCTACGAGCAGTACTTC.

The CDR3 sequence is CASSWAPGPGANVLTF. The DNA for the CDR3 is TGTGCCAGCAGTTGGGCCCCGGGGCCCGGGGCCAACGTCCTGACTTTC. The chain employs TRBV27 and TRBJ2-6, with D perhaps given as TRBD1 or TRBD2 (5 bases each). This CDR3 is 16 amino acids long. Trimming shortened V by 4 bases and J by 4 bases, and 14 bases separated the two germline ends. Germline V CDR1 and CDR2: MNHEY, SMNVEV (reference sequence).

In the case of this clone: Additional DNA sequences in this sample encode the identical CDR3. The V call is TRBV27, the J call TRBJ1-1, with D possibly TRBD1 on 6 matching bases. The germline gives CDR1 MNHEY, CDR2 SMNVEV (reference sequence). Trimming shortened V by 0 bases and J by 0 bases, and 8 bases separated the two germline ends. The CDR3 consists of 15 residues. CDR3 protein: CASSLSQGMNTEAFF. The CDR3 DNA reads TGTGCCAGCAGTTTATCCCAGGGGATGAACACTGAAGCTTTCTTT.

The J gene is TRBJ1-4, the V gene TRBV5-1; maybe TRBD1 (5 bases). V was shortened by 7 bases and J by 4 bases, with 20 bases between the two germline ends. CDR1 and CDR2 (germline): SGHRS, YFSETQ. There are 16 residues in the CDR3. The CDR3 nucleotides are TGCGCCAGCCGCGCGGGCACAGGACCGGTTAATGAAAAACTGTTTTTT. It encodes CASRAGTGPVNEKLFF.

This clone was counted only a few times. This chain links TRBV4-1 with TRBJ1-5; D possibly corresponds to TRBD1 (6 bases). The germline V and J ends were trimmed by 6 bases and 7 bases, with 13 bases remaining between them. Per the germline V gene, CDR1 is MGHRA and CDR2 is YSYEKL. There are 13 residues in the CDR3. The CDR3: CASSPGDGQPQHF. The DNA for the CDR3 is TGCGCCAGCAGTCCAGGGGACGGACAGCCCCAGCATTTT.

This sequence joins TRBV6-1 and TRBJ2-7; 7 bases match TRBD2. The CDR3 runs 11 residues. Losses at the gene ends were 7 bases for V and 5 bases for J; bases not matched to a gene: 2. Germline CDR1 is MNHNS and CDR2 is SASEGT. In nucleotides, the CDR3 is TGTGCCAGCAAAGCGGGGAACGAGCAGTACTTC. It translates to CASKAGNEQYF.

Turning to this clone: Other DNA sequences from this sample encode an identical CDR3 as well. V and J are TRBV9 and TRBJ2-7; D uncertain. This CDR3 region has 15 residues. Germline V gene sequence: CDR1 SGDLS, CDR2 YYNGEE. Trimming pared 0 bases from V and 0 bases from J, leaving 10 bases between. The CDR3 region has the DNA TGTGCCAGCAGCGTAGCTACCGACTCCTCCTACGAGCAGTACTTC. Its protein product is CASSVATDSSYEQYF.

Comment on this clone: The identical CDR3 is also encoded by other nucleotide sequences in the sample. The genes are TRBV9 and TRBJ2-3; 7 bases map to TRBD1. The V and J ends lost 0 bases and 4 bases, in that order; junction bases with no gene match: 5. In germline, CDR1 is SGDLS, CDR2 YYNGEE. The CDR3 is made up of 15 amino acids. The DNA of the CDR3 is TGTGCCAGCAGCGTAGGAGGGACAGCCCCAGATACGCAGTATTTT. Protein product: CASSVGGTAPDTQYF.

The chain combines TRBV4-1 with TRBJ2-2; 7 bases are shared with TRBD2. Germline V gene data show CDR1 as MGHRA and CDR2 as YSYEKL. The ends lost 8 bases at V and 6 bases at J; junction bases unmatched: 9. This CDR3 has 14 amino acids. The CDR3 DNA follows: TGCGCCAGCCGTGGGAGGGTAGGGGCCGGGGAGCTGTTTTTT. Its protein is CASRGRVGAGELFF.

V is TRBV28 and J is TRBJ2-1, with 7 bases that match TRBD2. The CDR3 covers 15 residues. From germline, CDR1 is MDHEN and CDR2 SYDVKM. V shed 10 bases and J 2 bases; nucleotides not matched to a gene: 11. The chain's CDR3 is CAICRLAAPYNEQFF. The CDR3, as DNA: TGTGCCATCTGTAGACTAGCTGCCCCCTACAATGAGCAGTTCTTC.

Worth noting for this clone: The sample carries other DNA sequences with the same CDR3. The CDR3 protein is CASSYGYNEQFF. CDR3 in DNA: TGTGCCAGCAGTTATGGTTACAATGAGCAGTTCTTC. V is TRBV27 and J is TRBJ2-1; D call uncertain. CDR1 and CDR2 from the germline V gene are MNHEY and SMNVEV (reference sequence). The V end was cut by 4 bases, the J end by 4 bases, with 5 bases between. The CDR3 consists of 12 residues.

The chain combines TRBV7-9 with TRBJ2-7; 10 bases are a match to TRBD2. This CDR3 spans 15 amino acids. Trimming removed 5 bases from V and 5 bases from J; junction bases left unmatched: 9. Germline loops: CDR1 SEHNR, CDR2 FQNEAQ (reference sequence). DNA for the CDR3: TGTGCCAGCAGCCCGAAGAGCGGGAGGGCCCACGAGCAGTACTTC. Its translation: CASSPKSGRAHEQYF.

The chain is built from TRBV6-6 and TRBJ1-5; TRBD1 matches 7 bases. The CDR3 covers 16 residues. Germline CDR1 is MNHNY and CDR2 is SVGAGI (reference sequence). The V gene end was trimmed by 5 bases and the J gene end by 5 bases; junction bases not matched to a gene: 12. The CDR3 region is CASSTRDSPHHQPQHF. The CDR3 nucleotides read TGTGCCAGCAGTACTCGGGACAGCCCTCACCATCAGCCCCAGCATTTT.

The chain employs TRBV28 and TRBJ2-7; D unresolved. Germline lookup yields CDR1 MDHEN and CDR2 SYDVKM. The CDR3 is 11 amino acids. V was cut by 8 bases and J by 0 bases, with 5 bases left in between. CDR3 DNA sequence: TGTGCCAGCGCTCCCTCCTACGAGCAGTACTTC. Translated, it gives CASAPSYEQYF.

This chain joins TRBV5-6 and TRBJ2-2; tentative D call: TRBD2 (5 bases). There are 16 residues in the CDR3. Germline lookup yields CDR1 SGHDT and CDR2 YYEEEE. Trimming cost V 2 bases and J 4 bases, with 15 bases left between them. CDR3 sequence reads: CASSFDGPRGTGELFF. In DNA form, the CDR3 reads TGTGCCAGCAGCTTTGATGGGCCTCGGGGCACCGGGGAGCTGTTTTTT.